This T cell receptor beta chain was sequenced for a study of T-cell memory formation after mild COVID-19. TCRdb called the 5' RACE reads again in MiXCR, with one record for every CDR3 protein. The data show some 290,000 distinct CDR3 sequences, around 15% seen once. V dropped 6 bases and J dropped 10 bases, with 18 bases sitting between them. The CDR3 consists of 14 residues. The germline V gene has CDR1 KGHDR and CDR2 SFDVKD. This clonotype came up a few times. Sequenced: PBMCs or a T cell subset sorted from them (not recorded which). The chain combines TRBV24-1 with TRBJ2-1; tentatively, D is TRBD1 or TRBD2 (5 bases each). This TCR was recovered from a man between 18 and 35 years old who had mild COVID-19 (a few samples of this study predate the infection). Cell type and time point are not known. CDR3 in DNA: TGTGCCACCAGTACCGGGACCAACTCGCGGGAGCAGTTCTTC. Its translation is CATSTGTNSREQFF.